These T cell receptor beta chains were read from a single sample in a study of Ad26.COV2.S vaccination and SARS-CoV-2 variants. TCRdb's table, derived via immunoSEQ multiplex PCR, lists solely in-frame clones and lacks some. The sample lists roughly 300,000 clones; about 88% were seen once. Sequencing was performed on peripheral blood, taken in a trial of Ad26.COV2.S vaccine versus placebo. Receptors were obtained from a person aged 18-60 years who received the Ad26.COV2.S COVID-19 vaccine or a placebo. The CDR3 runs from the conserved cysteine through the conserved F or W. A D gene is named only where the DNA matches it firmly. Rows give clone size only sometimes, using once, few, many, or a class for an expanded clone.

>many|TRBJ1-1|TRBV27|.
CASWKVATEAFF
TGTGCCAGCTGGAAAGTGGCCACTGAAGCTTTCTTT
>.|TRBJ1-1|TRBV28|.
CASTLGTVNTEAFF
TGTGCCAGCACCTTGGGGACGGTGAACACTGAAGCTTTCTTT
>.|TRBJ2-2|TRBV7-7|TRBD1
CASSLDRGRTGELFF
TGTGCCAGCAGCTTGGACAGGGGGCGAACCGGGGAGCTGTTTTTT
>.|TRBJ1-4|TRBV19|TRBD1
CATGQGATNEKLFF
TGTGCCACAGGACAGGGGGCAACTAATGAAAAACTGTTTTTT
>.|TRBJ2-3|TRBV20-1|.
CSASPAGITDTQYF
TGCAGTGCTAGTCCCGCAGGAATCACAGATACGCAGTATTTT
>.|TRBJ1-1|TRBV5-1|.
CASSLDSIRGTEAFF
TGCGCCAGCAGCTTGGATTCAATCCGGGGCACTGAAGCTTTCTTT
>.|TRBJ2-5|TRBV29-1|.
CSAFGEGETQYF
TGCAGCGCCTTCGGTGAAGGGGAGACCCAGTACTTC
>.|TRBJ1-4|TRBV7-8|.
CASSLQRTATNEKLFF
TGTGCCAGCAGCTTACAACGGACGGCAACTAATGAAAAACTGTTTTTT
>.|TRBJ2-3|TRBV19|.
CATSPPGARGTDTQYF
TGTGCCACGAGCCCCCCGGGGGCCCGAGGCACAGATACGCAGTATTTT
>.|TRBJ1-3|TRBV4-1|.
CASSQWGRAIYF
TGCGCCAGCAGCCAATGGGGGAGGGCCATATATTTT
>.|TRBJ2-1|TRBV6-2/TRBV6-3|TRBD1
CASSYDRDRGLEQFF
TGTGCCAGCAGTTACGACCGGGACAGGGGGCTTGAGCAGTTCTTC
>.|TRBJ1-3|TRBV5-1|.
CASRTSGPIYF
TGCGCCAGCAGGACTAGCGGGCCCATATATTTT
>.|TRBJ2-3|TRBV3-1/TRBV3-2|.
CASSQEGGAFTDTQYF
TGTGCCAGCAGCCAAGAAGGAGGGGCCTTCACAGATACGCAGTATTTT
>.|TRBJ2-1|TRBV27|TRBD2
CASRSAGTSLHEQFF
TGTGCCAGCAGATCTGCCGGGACTAGCCTCCATGAGCAGTTCTTC
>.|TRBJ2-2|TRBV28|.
CAPTLGAYGTGELFF
TGTGCCCCCACCTTGGGCGCTTACGGGACCGGGGAGCTGTTTTTT
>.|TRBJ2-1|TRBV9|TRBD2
CASQLAGYNEQFF
TGTGCCAGTCAACTAGCGGGATACAATGAGCAGTTCTTC
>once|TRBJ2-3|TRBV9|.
CASRGTSTDTQYF
TGTGCCAGCAGGGGAACTAGCACAGATACGCAGTATTTT
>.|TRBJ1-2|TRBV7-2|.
CASSLSVIGGFNYGYTF
TGTGCCAGCAGCTTAAGCGTGATAGGGGGATTTAACTATGGCTACACCTTC
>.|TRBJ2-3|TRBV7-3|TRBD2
CASSPGLAGGDTQYF
TGTGCCAGCAGCCCCGGACTAGCGGGAGGGGATACGCAGTATTTT
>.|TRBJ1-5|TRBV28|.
CASSSYSVDQPQHF
TGTGCCAGCAGTTCCTACTCGGTCGATCAGCCCCAGCATTTT
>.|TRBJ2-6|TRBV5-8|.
CASSSTVSGANVLTF
TGTGCCAGCAGCTCTACAGTGTCTGGGGCCAACGTCCTGACTTTC
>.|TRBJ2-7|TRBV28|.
CASSFDRIEYF
TGTGCCAGCAGTTTTGACAGGATCGAGTACTTC
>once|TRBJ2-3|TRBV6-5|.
CASGPGRDTQYF
TGTGCCAGCGGACCCGGCAGGGATACGCAGTATTTT
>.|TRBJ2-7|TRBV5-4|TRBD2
CASSLSGGRYEQYF
TGTGCCAGCAGCTTGTCGGGGGGGCGTTACGAGCAGTACTTC
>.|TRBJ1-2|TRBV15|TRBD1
CATSRDQDRGYYGYTF
TGTGCCACCAGCAGAGATCAGGACAGGGGATACTATGGCTACACCTTC
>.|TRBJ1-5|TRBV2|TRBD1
CASSEYRGLGQPQHF
TGTGCCAGCAGTGAGTACAGGGGGCTGGGTCAGCCCCAGCATTTT
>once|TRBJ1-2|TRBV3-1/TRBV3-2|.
CASSQDSSAALWGYTF
TGTGCCAGCAGCCAAGATTCGTCAGCCGCATTATGGGGCTACACCTTC
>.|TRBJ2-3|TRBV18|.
CASSLQGYVATDTQYF
TGTGCCAGCTCGCTTCAGGGGTACGTGGCCACAGATACGCAGTATTTT
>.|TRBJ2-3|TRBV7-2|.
CASSLNGLGGDTQYF
TGTGCCAGCAGCTTAAATGGGTTGGGGGGAGATACGCAGTATTTT
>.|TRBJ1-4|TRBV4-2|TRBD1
CASSPITAYRGTNEKLFF
TGTGCCAGCAGCCCCATCACCGCCTACAGGGGGACTAATGAAAAACTGTTTTTT